This T cell receptor (beta chain) was captured in a study of spatial heterogeneity in lung cancer. Study as a whole: In cases with available follow-up PBMC samples, these were sequenced at a median of about two years after resection. The study, taken as a whole, reports: Blood carried ubiquitous expanded tumor TCRs more at resection than follow-up.

A word on this clonotype: Its antigen is still unknown.

TCRdb itself ran the 5' RACE reads through MiXCR, one entry per CDR3 protein. The table shows approximately 56,000 distinct CDR3 sequences, with less than 9% occurring only once. V dropped 4 bases and J dropped 2; count of bases not matched to a gene: 15. CDR3 length equals 19 residues. Germline-derived CDR1 and CDR2 are SGDLS and YYNGEE. Time point described: blood at routine non-recurrence follow-up after resection. Sequencing was performed on whole RNA extracted from tumor and nontumor lung tissue, or from frozen PBMC, and the material was left unsorted. This clonotype was obtained from a female donor with early-stage non-small cell lung cancer. V and J are TRBV9 and TRBJ2-6; 7 bases agree with TRBD1. The sequenced sample was PBMCs, obtained at follow-up. The CDR3 sequence: CASSLSPGTAGPGANVLTF. The CDR3 coding sequence is TGTGCCAGCAGCCTCTCTCCCGGGACAGCTGGCCCTGGGGCCAACGTCCTGACTTTC.